The 30 T cell receptor beta chains listed next were all sequenced from one sample in a study of long-term antiretroviral therapy in people with HIV. The authors ran the immunoSEQ assay, v3.0, at survey level. Measured with immunoSEQ multiplex PCR; TCRdb has only the in-frame clones, and not every one. The sample consists of under 45,000 clones, approximately 94% of them appearing once. This sample comprised unsorted PBMCs, obtained approximately 9.5 years after starting antiretroviral therapy. Receptors were obtained from a young man with HIV.

The chain employs TRBV2 and TRBJ2-5; D is unclear. The CDR3 is 12 residues long. Trimming cost V 7 bases and J 6 bases, with 12 bases left between them. Germline CDR1 and CDR2: SNHLY and FYNNEI. CDR3 loop: CASTWGDQTQYF. CDR3 sequence (DNA): TGTGCCAGCACCTGGGGTGATCAGACCCAGTACTTC. The complete variable domain, with remaining parts taken from reference TRBV2 and TRBJ2-5, reads EPEVTQTPSHQVTQMGQEVILRCVPISNHLYFYWYRQILGQKVEFLVSFYNNEISEKSEIFDDQFSVERPDGSNFTLKIRSTKLEDSAMYFCASTWGDQTQYFGPGTRLLVL.

The CDR3 loop is CASPPTQGAGLNTEAFF. The CDR3 DNA reads as TGTGCCAGCCCCCCCACACAGGGAGCGGGGTTGAACACTGAAGCTTTCTTT. The gene calls are TRBV28 and TRBJ1-1; the D gene is possibly TRBD1 (6 bases). The CDR3 is 17 amino acids. CDR1 is MDHEN, CDR2 SYDVKM, per germline. The germline V and J ends were trimmed by 8 bases and 0 bases, with 22 bases remaining between them.

The rearrangement uses TRBV5-1 and TRBJ2-1; D uncertain. Looked up from germline, CDR1 is SGHRS and CDR2 is YFSETQ. The CDR3 length is 12 residues. Trimming left V 2 bases short and J 7 bases short, with 7 bases between. The CDR3 reads CASSFTGNEQFF. In DNA form, the CDR3 reads TGCGCCAGCAGCTTCACGGGTAATGAGCAGTTCTTC.

CDR3 in amino acids: CASRGLAGGGTQYF. The CDR3 DNA sequence: TGTGCCAGCAGAGGACTAGCGGGGGGCGGGACCCAGTACTTC. The rearrangement links TRBV2 to TRBJ2-5; 14 nucleotides align to TRBD2. Germline CDR1 reads SNHLY; CDR2 reads FYNNEI. V was clipped by 6 bases and J by 7 bases; unmatched bases: 4. This CDR3 is built from 14 residues.

The chain recombines TRBV14 with TRBJ1-2; possibly TRBD1 for D (5 bases). The germline CDR1 and CDR2 sequences are SGHDN and FVKESK. Trimming took off 1 base at V and 7 bases at J, with 19 bases between the two ends. There are 16 residues in the CDR3. The DNA for the CDR3 is TGTGCCAGCAGCCAAGGACAGCAGAACCTATGGGGTGGCTACACCTTC. The encoded protein is CASSQGQQNLWGGYTF. Looking up the rest from reference TRBV14 and TRBJ1-2 gives the full variable domain: EAGVTQFPSHSVIEKGQTVTLRCDPISGHDNLYWYRRVMGKEIKFLLHFVKESKQDESGMPNNRFLAERTGGTYSTLKVQPAELEDSGVYFCASSQGQQNLWGGYTFGSGTRLTVV.

The chain combines TRBV5-6 with TRBJ1-1; D might be TRBD1 (6 bases). Germline loops: CDR1 SGHDT, CDR2 YYEEEE. The CDR3 runs 16 residues. V was pared by 2 bases and J by 1 base, with 15 bases between. The chain's CDR3 is CASSLGPSTGNTEAFF. In nucleotides, the CDR3 is TGTGCCAGCAGCTTAGGTCCCTCGACAGGGAACACTGAAGCTTTCTTT.

V gene TRBV7-2 combines with J gene TRBJ2-5; D is perhaps TRBD2 (5 bases). The CDR3 covers 13 residues. Per the germline V gene, CDR1 is SGHTA and CDR2 is FQGNSA. Trimming took off 5 bases at V and 0 bases at J, with 7 bases between the two ends. The CDR3 region has the DNA TGTGCCAGCAGCCGGGGTTACCAAGAGACCCAGTACTTC. It specifies CASSRGYQETQYF.

This clone was detected only once. This rearrangement joins TRBV21-1 to TRBJ2-3; the table's D call, TRBD1, has no DNA check behind it. TRBV21-1 is given as a pseudogene. There are 16 residues in the CDR3. CDR3 sequence reads: CASSWTQGLLTDTQYF. In DNA form, the CDR3 reads TGTGCCAGCAGCTGGACACAGGGCTTGCTCACAGATACGCAGTATTTT.

This chain uses TRBV7-2 with TRBJ1-5; TRBD1 is a possible D gene (5 bases). Germline values: CDR1 SGHTA, CDR2 FQGNSA. Trimming took off 6 bases at V and 4 bases at J, with 13 bases between the two ends. This CDR3 contains 14 residues. CDR3 in DNA: TGTGCCAGCAGTGCCGGAGCAGGGAATCAGCCCCAGCATTTT. This gives the protein CASSAGAGNQPQHF.

The chain recombines TRBV7-8 with TRBJ2-3; TRBD2 aligns across 10 bases. The CDR3 spans 20 residues. Germline values: CDR1 SGHVS, CDR2 FQNEAQ. Trimming at V came to 5 bases and at J to 6 bases, leaving 23 bases not matched to a gene. CDR3: CASSPPRTGASGGPGDTQYF. The CDR3 DNA sequence: TGTGCCAGCAGCCCCCCCCGGACCGGGGCTAGCGGGGGTCCGGGGGATACGCAGTATTTT.

CDR3 amino acids: CASTPGHSGNQPQHF. In nucleotides, the CDR3 is TGTGCCAGTACCCCGGGTCACTCGGGCAATCAGCCCCAGCATTTT. This sequence joins TRBV19 and TRBJ1-5; D uncertain. V was trimmed by 7 bases and J by 2 bases, leaving 15 bases between them. Germline CDR1 LNHDA, CDR2 SQIVND (reference sequence). The CDR3 extends over 15 amino acids.

This chain links TRBV2 with TRBJ1-1, with a possible D match to TRBD1 (5 bases). Looked up from germline, CDR1 is SNHLY and CDR2 is FYNNEI. The CDR3 is 11 residues long. Trimming took 6 bases from V and 11 from J, leaving 13 bases between them. In DNA form, the CDR3 reads TGTGCCAGCAGCAGGGATACATGGGCTTTCTTT. Translation gives CASSRDTWAFF.

The chain employs TRBV6-6 and TRBJ2-7; 9 nucleotides agree with TRBD1. V shed 2 bases and J 4 bases; nucleotides not matched to a gene: 6. The CDR3 is 15 residues long. Germline V gene data show CDR1 as MNHNY and CDR2 as SVGAGI (reference sequence). The CDR3 nucleotides are TGTGCCAGCAGTTACCTGGGACAGGGATTATACGAGCAGTACTTC. Its translation is CASSYLGQGLYEQYF.

V usage is TRBV7-3 and J usage is TRBJ1-1, with 10 bases that match TRBD1. In germline, CDR1 is SGHTA, CDR2 FQGTGA. This CDR3 spans 15 amino acids. V dropped 2 bases and J dropped 3; count of bases not matched to a gene: 3. The CDR3 coding sequence is TGTGCCAGCAGCTTAGGGGACAGGGGATACACTGAAGCTTTCTTT. Encoded protein: CASSLGDRGYTEAFF.

The CDR3 region is CASSPQDNYEQYF. The CDR3 bases are TGTGCCAGCTCACCACAGGATAACTACGAGCAGTACTTC. This chain links TRBV18 with TRBJ2-7; D remains unclear. The CDR3 covers 13 residues. Germline V CDR1 and CDR2: KGHSH, LQKENI. Between the trimmed V and J ends, which lost 1 base and 3 bases, there was a span of 7 bases.

The DNA of the CDR3 is TGTGCCAGCAGCTTAACCTGGACCCAGTACTTC. Amino acid sequence: CASSLTWTQYF. The V call is TRBV14, the J call TRBJ2-5; no clear D. CDR1 is SGHDN and CDR2 is FVKESK in the germline V gene. The CDR3 is 11 residues long. The ends were cut back, 5 bases at V and 7 bases at J, with 8 bases in the middle. The full variable domain, in which reference TRBV14 and TRBJ2-5 provide the parts outside the CDR3, is EAGVTQFPSHSVIEKGQTVTLRCDPISGHDNLYWYRRVMGKEIKFLLHFVKESKQDESGMPNNRFLAERTGGTYSTLKVQPAELEDSGVYFCASSLTWTQYFGPGTRLLVL.

As DNA, the CDR3 is TGTGCCAGCAGTCTACAGGATTTCCAAGAGACCCAGTACTTC. Amino acid sequence: CASSLQDFQETQYF. This chain uses TRBV28 with TRBJ2-5, with a possible D match to TRBD1 (5 bases). There are 14 residues in the CDR3. V gave up 5 bases and J gave up 1 base, with 11 bases separating them. CDR1 MDHEN and CDR2 SYDVKM come from the germline V gene. Using reference TRBV28 and TRBJ2-5 for the parts outside the CDR3, the full variable domain is DVKVTQSSRYLVKRTGEKVFLECVQDMDHENMFWYRQDPGLGLRLIYFSYDVKMKEKGDIPEGYSVSREKKERFSLILESASTNQTSMYLCASSLQDFQETQYFGPGTRLLVL.

The chain couples TRBV7-3 to TRBJ2-1; 11 nucleotides line up with TRBD1. The trim removed 0 bases at V and 3 bases at J, leaving 4 bases unmatched. CDR3 length: 17 residues. Germline V lookup: CDR1 SGHTA, CDR2 FQGTGA. CDR3 DNA: TGTGCCAGCAGCTTAACGGGGACAGGGGGAAACTACAATGAGCAGTTCTTC. This encodes CASSLTGTGGNYNEQFF.

V gene TRBV7-9 combines with J gene TRBJ2-5, with unresolved D. The CDR3 is 12 residues long. V shed 1 base and J shed 5 bases, with 5 bases lying between them. Germline V lookup: CDR1 SEHNR, CDR2 FQNEAQ (reference sequence). Here the CDR3 DNA reads TGTGCCAGCAGCTTAGGCCCGGAGACCCAGTACTTC. This encodes CASSLGPETQYF.

V is TRBV5-5 and J is TRBJ1-3; 8 bases align to TRBD1. Losses at the gene ends were 2 bases for V and 0 bases for J; bases not matched to a gene: 4. The CDR3 contains 16 residues. The germline CDR1 and CDR2 sequences are SGHKS and YYEKEE (reference sequence). CDR3 in amino acids: CASSFGQGYSGNTIYF. CDR3 coding DNA: TGTGCCAGCAGCTTTGGACAGGGCTACTCTGGAAACACCATATATTTT.

The J gene is TRBJ2-2, the V gene TRBV11-3; D unresolved. From germline, CDR1 is SGHNT and CDR2 YENEEA. The length of the CDR3 is 14 residues. Trimming took off 5 bases at V and 4 bases at J, with 11 bases between the two ends. CDR3: CASSPRKGTGELFF. The CDR3 nucleotides read TGTGCCAGCAGCCCCCGGAAGGGCACCGGGGAGCTGTTTTTT.

This chain links TRBV6-5 with TRBJ1-2; a weak D match, TRBD1 (6 bases). This CDR3 region has 14 residues. Between the trimmed V and J ends, which lost 1 base and 8 bases, there was a span of 14 bases. Germline V gene lookup returns CDR1 MNHEY and CDR2 SVGAGI. The CDR3 DNA sequence: TGTGCCAGCAGTTACTTCTCAGGGGCGGGAGGCTACACCTTC. Translated: CASSYFSGAGGYTF.

The J gene is TRBJ1-1, the V gene TRBV19, with TRBD1 matching 7 bases. CDR1 is LNHDA and CDR2 is SQIVND in the germline V gene (reference sequence). The CDR3 length is 15 residues. The V gene end was trimmed by 6 bases and the J gene end by 3 bases; junction bases not matched to a gene: 10. The CDR3 DNA reads as TGTGCCAGTAGCCGGCCGAATCAGGGGGACACTGAAGCTTTCTTT. This encodes CASSRPNQGDTEAFF.

This sequence joins TRBV18 and TRBJ2-5, with no clear D. CDR1 is KGHSH, CDR2 LQKENI, per germline. The CDR3 extends over 12 amino acids. V shed 3 bases and J shed 8 bases, with 10 bases lying between them. The CDR3 sequence is CASSPPSETQYF. The CDR3 DNA is TGTGCCAGCTCACCCCCTAGTGAAACCCAGTACTTC.

The chain is built from TRBV28 and TRBJ2-2; TRBD1 matches at 11 bases. CDR3 size: 15 residues. V shed 4 bases, J shed 3 bases, and the junction held 1 base outside the gene matches. Germline CDR1 reads MDHEN; CDR2 reads SYDVKM. The CDR3 bases are TGTGCCAGCAGTTCGGGACAGGGGGACACCGGGGAGCTGTTTTTT. Translating it yields CASSSGQGDTGELFF.

The rearrangement uses TRBV19 and TRBJ1-1, with TRBD1 identical over 7 bases. Germline V lookup: CDR1 LNHDA, CDR2 SQIVND (reference sequence). The V segment lost 8 bases and the J segment 2 bases; nucleotides outside the gene matches: 5. CDR3 size: 13 residues. The CDR3 sequence is CASGGQINTEAFF. CDR3 DNA sequence: TGTGCCAGTGGGGGACAGATAAACACTGAAGCTTTCTTT.

This rearrangement joins TRBV6-5 to TRBJ1-5; TRBD1 aligns across 7 bases. The CDR3 sequence is 14 residues long. Germline CDR1 is MNHEY and CDR2 is SVGAGI. The ends lost 4 bases at V and 7 bases at J; junction bases unmatched: 7. The CDR3 here is CASSWGRGAQPQHF. For the CDR3, the DNA is TGTGCCAGCAGTTGGGGCAGGGGGGCCCAGCCCCAGCATTTT.

The chain recombines TRBV9 with TRBJ1-6; D uncertain. This CDR3 has 18 residues. Germline CDR1 is SGDLS and CDR2 is YYNGEE. Trimming took off 3 bases at V and 0 bases at J, with 16 bases between the two ends. The CDR3 here is CASSDREGSFSYNSPLHF. The CDR3 DNA sequence: TGTGCCAGCAGCGACCGGGAAGGTTCTTTCTCCTATAATTCACCCCTCCACTTT.

This clone has a single count. The chain carries TRBV2 and TRBJ2-7, with D perhaps TRBD1 or TRBD2 (5 bases each). Germline CDR1 reads SNHLY; CDR2 reads FYNNEI. The CDR3 extends over 12 amino acids. V shed 6 bases and J shed 4 bases, with 10 bases lying between them. Written as DNA, the CDR3 is TGTGCCAGCAGAGGGGACGGATACGAGCAGTACGTC. Its translation: CASRGDGYEQYV.

This sequence joins TRBV21-1 and TRBJ1-1. TRBV21-1 is an annotated pseudogene. The CDR3 runs 13 residues. The CDR3 nucleotides read TGTGCCAGCAGGGGATTGGGGGTCACTGAAGCTTTCTTT. Its translation: CASRGLGVTEAFF.